One T cell receptor (beta chain) is described in this entry. These data belong to a study of control samples from healthy donors and cancer patients. Profiling relied on immunoSEQ multiplex PCR, and the TCRdb table lists in-frame clones only, not all of them. The repertoire includes over 80,000 clones, 91% of them detected once, and around 14% sits in the top ten. The CDR3 is made up of 16 amino acids. The germline V gene has CDR1 SSHAT and CDR2 FNYEAQ (reference sequence). Sequenced material: blood. The source is a young man in good health. This rearrangement joins TRBV7-7 to TRBJ1-5; TRBD1 matches at 10 bases. DNA of the CDR3: TGTGCTAAGGTGGGGGGACAGGGGCTCGTCAATCAGCCCCAGCATTTT. This encodes CAKVGGQGLVNQPQHF.